The 28 T cell receptor beta chains given below trace back to one sample, sequenced in a study of vaccination effects on CD4 cells after COVID-19. Produced via immunoSEQ multiplex PCR; TCRdb's table is partial and in-frame only. The profile shows about 73,000 clones, approximately 72% of them singletons. Prior to sequencing, the ViraFEST assay stimulated PBMC with viral peptide pools, which expanded the antigen-specific CD4+ T cells. Having been cultured for roughly 9 days, the cells underwent CD4+ T cell isolation. In the vaccine recipients, nucleocapsid antibodies were negative and there was no prior SARS-CoV-2 infection. No antigens are known for them. The specimen was CD4+ T cells from PBMCs cultured with HCoV-NL63 spike peptides, collected before COVID-19 vaccination. The receptors shown here come from a human donor who received a COVID-19 vaccine.

The chain uses TRBV18 and TRBJ2-1, with D hard to call. The CDR3 has 19 amino acids. Germline V gene sequence: CDR1 KGHSH, CDR2 LQKENI. The V end was cut by 3 bases, the J end by 0 bases, with 21 bases between. The CDR3 loop is CASSPLVIGRYSSYNEQFF. The CDR3 DNA follows: TGTGCCAGCTCACCCCTAGTAATTGGACGTTACAGCTCCTACAATGAGCAGTTCTTC.

The chain recombines TRBV7-2 with TRBJ2-3; 12 bases are shared with TRBD2. This CDR3 region has 19 residues. The germline V gene has CDR1 SGHTA and CDR2 FQGNSA. Trimming removed 4 bases from V and 1 base from J; junction bases left unmatched: 12. CDR3 nucleotide sequence: TGTGCCAGCAGCTCTTACAACCGACTAGCGGGGGAGCGCACAGATACGCAGTATTTT. The encoded protein is CASSSYNRLAGERTDTQYF.

This clone was counted a single time. The chain couples TRBV7-3 to TRBJ1-6; D call uncertain. The CDR3 contains 13 residues. The germline gives CDR1 SGHTA, CDR2 FQGTGA. Trimming removed 3 bases from V and 9 bases from J, with 9 bases in between. The CDR3 coding sequence is TGTGCCAGCAGCTTTAACTCTGGTTCACCCCTCCACTTT. Encoded protein: CASSFNSGSPLHF.

The chain employs TRBV7-3 and TRBJ2-3; D call uncertain. V was shortened by 3 bases and J by 0 bases, with 13 bases between the two germline ends. Germline loops: CDR1 SGHTA, CDR2 FQGTGA. The CDR3 sequence is 16 residues long. The CDR3 loop reads CASSFNGPSSTDTQYF. CDR3 nucleotide sequence: TGTGCCAGCAGCTTTAATGGCCCCTCTAGCACAGATACGCAGTATTTT.

The V gene is TRBV5-1, the J gene TRBJ2-2; 9 bases are shared with TRBD1. Germline CDR1 is SGHRS and CDR2 is YFSETQ. J gave up 6 bases and V 3 bases, and 6 bases lay outside the gene matches. The CDR3 length is 15 residues. In nucleotides, the CDR3 is TGCGCCAGCAGCTGGGGGGACAGGGAGGCCGGGGAGCTGTTTTTT. This translates into CASSWGDREAGELFF.

This CDR3 reads CASSLSPFSTTDTQYF. The DNA for the CDR3 is TGTGCCAGCAGTCTTTCCCCTTTCAGTACCACAGATACGCAGTATTTT. The chain recombines TRBV7-2 with TRBJ2-3; no clear D. Germline lookup yields CDR1 SGHTA and CDR2 FQGNSA. The V and J ends lost 6 bases and 2 bases respectively, with 18 bases between them. This CDR3 has 16 residues.

V and J are TRBV6-6 and TRBJ2-7; 8 bases match TRBD1. There are 14 residues in the CDR3. The V gene end was trimmed by 2 bases and the J gene end by 5 bases; junction bases not matched to a gene: 5. CDR1 MNHNY and CDR2 SVGAGI come from the germline V gene (reference sequence). The CDR3 loop is CASSYTIQGDEQYV. CDR3 coding DNA: TGTGCCAGCAGTTACACAATACAGGGGGACGAGCAGTACGTC.

This clone has only a few counts. The genes are TRBV3-1 (or the pseudogene TRBV3-2) and TRBJ1-3, with 8 bases aligning to TRBD1. This CDR3 spans 15 amino acids. Germline V gives CDR1 LGHDT, CDR2 YNNKEL (reference sequence). Trimming removed 6 bases from V and 3 bases from J; junction bases left unmatched: 7. DNA of the CDR3: TGTGCCAGCAGGCGCGGGACAGGCGGTGGAAACACCATATATTTT. It translates to CASRRGTGGGNTIYF.

The chain links TRBV5-1 to TRBJ2-3; no clear D gene. Germline assignment: CDR1 SGHRS and CDR2 YFSETQ. Trimming removed 0 bases from V and 0 bases from J, with 5 bases in between. This CDR3 comprises 14 residues. CDR3 in amino acids: CASSLVRSTDTQYF. In DNA form, the CDR3 reads TGCGCCAGCAGCTTGGTGCGTAGCACAGATACGCAGTATTTT.

This clone has only a few counts. CDR3 nucleotides: TGTGCCAGCAGCTTTGCTAGCGGGGGGGCCTTGGTGGGTGAGCAGTTCTTC. This codes for CASSFASGGALVGEQFF. The chain combines TRBV5-6 with TRBJ2-1, with TRBD2 identical over 12 bases. There are 17 residues in the CDR3. Unmatched junction bases numbered 12, after V lost 2 bases and J lost 9 bases. Germline values: CDR1 SGHDT, CDR2 YYEEEE.

This clone was found once. The rearrangement joins TRBV9 to TRBJ2-2, with 12 bases that match TRBD2. The length of the CDR3 is 19 residues. The germline V gene has CDR1 SGDLS and CDR2 YYNGEE. Losses at the gene ends were 0 bases for V and 0 bases for J; bases not matched to a gene: 6. The DNA for the CDR3 is TGTGCCAGCAGCGTAGGATGGACTAGCGGGGTTGCGAACACCGGGGAGCTGTTTTTT. It translates to CASSVGWTSGVANTGELFF.

For the CDR3, the DNA is TGTGCCAGCAGTTCCGGGGGACTAGCTCAAGAGACCCAGTACTTC. Protein: CASSSGGLAQETQYF. This rearrangement joins TRBV7-2 to TRBJ2-5; 9 bases agree with TRBD2. After removal of 6 bases from V and 2 bases from J, the junction contained 7 bases not matched to a gene. The CDR3 length is 15 residues. Germline CDR1 is SGHTA and CDR2 is FQGNSA.

This chain uses TRBV6-5 with TRBJ1-2; D not certain. This CDR3 has 13 amino acids. Germline loops: CDR1 MNHEY, CDR2 SVGAGI. Between the trimmed V and J ends, which lost 6 bases and 1 base, there was a span of 9 bases. CDR3 sequence reads: CASRSPNNYGYTF. The CDR3 region has the DNA TGTGCCAGCAGAAGTCCTAATAACTATGGCTACACCTTC.

This chain links TRBV6-6 with TRBJ1-6; D is uncertain. Trimming cost V 6 bases and J 10 bases, with 16 bases left between them. CDR3 length: 14 amino acids. The germline CDR1 and CDR2 sequences are MNHNY and SVGAGI (reference sequence). The CDR3 is CASSPPRQGSPLHF. The CDR3 nucleotides read TGTGCCAGCAGCCCCCCAAGGCAAGGATCACCCCTCCACTTT.

This sequence joins TRBV5-1 and TRBJ2-2; maybe TRBD2 (6 bases). CDR3 length: 14 residues. Germline V gene data show CDR1 as SGHRS and CDR2 as YFSETQ. V was clipped by 4 bases and J by 4 bases, with 11 bases between them. The CDR3 DNA is TGCGCCAGCAGCGATCGCGGGGTCACCGGGGAGCTGTTTTTT. It translates to CASSDRGVTGELFF. The variable domain in full, completed from reference TRBV5-1 and TRBJ2-2, reads KAGVTQTPRYLIKTRGQQVTLSCSPISGHRSVSWYQQTPGQGLQFLFEYFSETQRNKGNFPGRFSGRQFSNSRSEMNVSTLELGDSALYLCASSDRGVTGELFFGEGSRLTVL.

The V gene is TRBV25-1, the J gene TRBJ2-6, with D unresolved. Germline V CDR1 and CDR2: MGHDK, SYGVNS. V gave up 4 bases and J gave up 0 bases, with 1 base separating them. CDR3 size: 13 residues. The CDR3 loop reads CASSVSGANVLTF. The CDR3 region has the DNA TGTGCCAGCAGTGTCTCTGGGGCCAACGTCCTGACTTTC.

J is TRBJ2-7 and V is TRBV6-5, with TRBD1 as a possible D gene (5 bases). The CDR3 loop spans 13 amino acids. Germline V gene lookup returns CDR1 MNHEY and CDR2 SVGAGI. The V and J ends lost 5 bases and 2 bases respectively, with 10 bases between them. DNA for the CDR3: TGTGCCAGCAGTAAGGCAGGGACCTACGAGCAGTACGTC. It translates to CASSKAGTYEQYV.

The rearrangement links TRBV9 to TRBJ2-4; 10 bases map to TRBD1. Per germline, CDR1 SGDLS and CDR2 YYNGEE. V was pared by 4 bases and J by 6 bases, with 7 bases of the junction left unmatched. This CDR3 has 15 residues. The CDR3 nucleotides are TGTGCCAGCAGCCCGGGACAGGGGTTGGGAAACATTCAGTACTTC. This gives the protein CASSPGQGLGNIQYF.

CDR3: CASSADRTNYGYTF. CDR3 in DNA: TGTGCCAGCAGCGCGGACAGAACTAACTATGGCTACACCTTC. The chain carries TRBV7-9 and TRBJ1-2; tentatively, D is TRBD1 (6 bases). Germline V gene lookup returns CDR1 SEHNR and CDR2 FQNEAQ (reference sequence). The CDR3 sequence is 14 residues long. Trimming took off 5 bases at V and 0 bases at J, with 10 bases between the two ends. Variable domain in full (rest from reference TRBV7-9 and TRBJ1-2): DTGVSQNPRHKITKRGQNVTFRCDPISEHNRLYWYRQTLGQGPEFLTYFQNEAQLEKSRLLSDRFSAERPKGSFSTLEIQRTEQGDSAMYLCASSADRTNYGYTFGSGTRLTVV.

The chain combines TRBV7-9 with TRBJ1-1; tentatively, D is TRBD1 (5 bases). V was pared by 5 bases and J by 6 bases, with 19 bases between. The CDR3 is 15 residues long. Germline-derived CDR1 and CDR2 are SEHNR and FQNEAQ (reference sequence). The CDR3 DNA reads as TGTGCCAGCAGCGCGGTTGGGGGGAGGTCGGCTGAAGCTTTCTTT. It codes for CASSAVGGRSAEAFF.

V gene TRBV5-1 combines with J gene TRBJ1-5; tentative D call: TRBD1 (6 bases). The CDR3 is 13 amino acids. In germline, CDR1 is SGHRS, CDR2 YFSETQ. The ends were cut back, 5 bases at V and 7 bases at J, with 13 bases in the middle. CDR3 residues: CASRQGPRQPQHF. In nucleotides, the CDR3 is TGCGCCAGCAGACAGGGCCCCAGGCAGCCCCAGCATTTT.

This clone was counted a single time. The CDR3 DNA reads as TGTGCCAGCTCACCACAAACAGGCACCATCTCTGGAAACACCATATATTTT. Its translation: CASSPQTGTISGNTIYF. This chain joins TRBV18 and TRBJ1-3; a possible D gene is TRBD1 (5 bases). Germline values: CDR1 KGHSH, CDR2 LQKENI. The CDR3 is made up of 17 amino acids. V was clipped by 1 base and J by 0 bases, with 13 bases between them.

The rearrangement joins TRBV24-1 to TRBJ2-2; a weak D match, TRBD2 (5 bases). Germline-derived CDR1 and CDR2 are KGHDR and SFDVKD. This CDR3 is built from 17 residues. V was pared by 8 bases and J by 1 base, with 19 bases between. The CDR3 spells CATMSTLGLKNTGELFF. The CDR3 DNA is TGTGCCACCATGTCTACCTTAGGACTGAAGAACACCGGGGAGCTGTTTTTT.

This clone appeared a single time. The chain links TRBV10-3 to TRBJ2-1; D uncertain. This CDR3 has 14 residues. Trimming stripped 2 bases from V and 0 bases from J, with 5 bases between. CDR1 is ENHRY, CDR2 SYGVKD, per germline. CDR3 sequence: CAISETGSYNEQFF. In DNA form, the CDR3 reads TGTGCCATCAGTGAGACGGGCTCCTACAATGAGCAGTTCTTC.

The CDR3 coding sequence is TGTGCCAGCAGCCCTGGACAGGGGTTTCAGCCCCAGCATTTT. This codes for CASSPGQGFQPQHF. The chain joins TRBV6-2 or TRBV6-3 to TRBJ1-5, with 9 positions matching TRBD1. The trim removed 6 bases at V and 6 bases at J, leaving 6 bases unmatched. The germline V gene encodes CDR1 MNHEY and CDR2 SVGEGT. CDR3 length: 14 amino acids.

The chain employs TRBV6-6 and TRBJ1-2, with D perhaps TRBD1 (5 bases). V gave up 0 bases and J gave up 6 bases, with 17 bases separating them. Per the germline V gene, CDR1 is MNHNY and CDR2 is SVGAGI (reference sequence). This CDR3 is 16 amino acids long. The chain's CDR3 is CASSYSSSPGGDGYTF. The CDR3 nucleotides read TGTGCCAGCAGTTACTCTTCTTCCCCCGGGGGGGATGGCTACACCTTC.

The J gene is TRBJ1-2, the V gene TRBV30; D uncertain. The CDR3 has 15 residues. Trimming removed 2 bases from V and 3 bases from J, with 16 bases in between. CDR1 is GTSNPN, CDR2 SVGIG, per germline (reference sequence). The CDR3 DNA reads as TGTGCCTGGAGTCCCGGCGGGAGTTCTTACTATGGCTACACCTTC. Amino acids: CAWSPGGSSYYGYTF. Full variable domain (remainder filled in from reference TRBV30 and TRBJ1-2): SQTIHQWPATLVQPVGSPLSLECTVEGTSNPNLYWYRQAAGRGLQLLFYSVGIGQISSEVPQNLSASRPQDRQFILSSKKLLLSDSGFYLCAWSPGGSSYYGYTFGSGTRLTVV.

This clone was detected only a few times. The chain has TRBV14 and TRBJ1-6; 8 bases are shared with TRBD1. Unmatched junction bases numbered 6, after V lost 5 bases and J lost 6 bases. In germline, CDR1 is SGHDN, CDR2 FVKESK. This CDR3 spans 15 amino acids. The CDR3 spells CASSSGQGGNSPLHF. CDR3 bases: TGTGCCAGCAGCAGCGGACAGGGCGGTAATTCACCCCTCCACTTT.